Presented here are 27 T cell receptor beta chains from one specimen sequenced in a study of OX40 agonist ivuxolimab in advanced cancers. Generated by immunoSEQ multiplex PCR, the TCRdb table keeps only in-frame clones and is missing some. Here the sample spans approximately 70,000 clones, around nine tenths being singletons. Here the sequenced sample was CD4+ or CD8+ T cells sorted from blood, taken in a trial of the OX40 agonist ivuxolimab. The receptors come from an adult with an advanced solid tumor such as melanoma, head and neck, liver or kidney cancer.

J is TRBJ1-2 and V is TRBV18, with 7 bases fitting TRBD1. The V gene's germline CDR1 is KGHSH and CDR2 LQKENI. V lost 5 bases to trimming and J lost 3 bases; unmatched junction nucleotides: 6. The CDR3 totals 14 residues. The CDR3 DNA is TGTGCCAGCTCAACAGGGGCAGGGGACTATGGCTACACCTTC. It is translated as CASSTGAGDYGYTF. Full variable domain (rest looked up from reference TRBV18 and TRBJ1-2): NAGVMQNPRHLVRRRGQEARLRCSPMKGHSHVYWYRQLPEEGLKFMVYLQKENIIDESGMPKERFSAEFPKEGPSILRIQQVVRGDSAAYFCASSTGAGDYGYTFGSGTRLTVV.

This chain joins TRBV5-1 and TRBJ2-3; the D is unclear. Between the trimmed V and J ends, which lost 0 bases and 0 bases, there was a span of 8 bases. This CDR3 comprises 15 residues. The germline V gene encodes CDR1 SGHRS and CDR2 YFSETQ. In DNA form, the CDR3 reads TGCGCCAGCAGCTTGGAAGGCGGAAGCACAGATACGCAGTATTTT. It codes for CASSLEGGSTDTQYF. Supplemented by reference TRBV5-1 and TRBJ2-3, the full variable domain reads KAGVTQTPRYLIKTRGQQVTLSCSPISGHRSVSWYQQTPGQGLQFLFEYFSETQRNKGNFPGRFSGRQFSNSRSEMNVSTLELGDSALYLCASSLEGGSTDTQYFGPGTRLTVL.

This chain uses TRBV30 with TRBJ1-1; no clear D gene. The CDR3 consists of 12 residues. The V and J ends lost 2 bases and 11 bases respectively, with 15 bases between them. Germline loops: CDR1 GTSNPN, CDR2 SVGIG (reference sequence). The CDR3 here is CAWSSTKIPAFF. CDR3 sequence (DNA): TGTGCCTGGAGTTCAACCAAGATACCTGCTTTCTTT.

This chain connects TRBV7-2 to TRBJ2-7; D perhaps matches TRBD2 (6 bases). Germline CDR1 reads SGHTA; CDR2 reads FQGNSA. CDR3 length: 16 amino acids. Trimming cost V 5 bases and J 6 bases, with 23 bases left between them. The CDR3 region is CASSHSTSRPGAEQYF. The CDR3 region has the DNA TGTGCCAGCAGCCACAGTACTAGCCGACCAGGCGCCGAGCAGTACTTC.

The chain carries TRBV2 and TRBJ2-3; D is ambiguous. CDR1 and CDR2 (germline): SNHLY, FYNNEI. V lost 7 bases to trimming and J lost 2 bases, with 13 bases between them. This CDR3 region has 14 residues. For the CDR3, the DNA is TGTGCCAGCAAATCAGGCACGAACACAGATACGCAGTATTTT. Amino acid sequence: CASKSGTNTDTQYF.

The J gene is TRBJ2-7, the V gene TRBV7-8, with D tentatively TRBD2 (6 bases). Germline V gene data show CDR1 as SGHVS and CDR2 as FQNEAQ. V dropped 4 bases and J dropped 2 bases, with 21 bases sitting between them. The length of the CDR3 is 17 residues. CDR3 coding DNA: TGTGCCAGCAGCTACCACGCGAGGGCTAGCGTCCCCTACGAGCAGTACTTC. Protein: CASSYHARASVPYEQYF.

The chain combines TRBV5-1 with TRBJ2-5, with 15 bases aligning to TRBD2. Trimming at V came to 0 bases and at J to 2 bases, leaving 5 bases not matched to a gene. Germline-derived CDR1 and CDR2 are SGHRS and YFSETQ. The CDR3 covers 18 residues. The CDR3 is CASSLAGLAGGGQETQYF. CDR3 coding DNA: TGCGCCAGCAGCTTGGCCGGACTAGCGGGAGGGGGGCAAGAGACCCAGTACTTC.

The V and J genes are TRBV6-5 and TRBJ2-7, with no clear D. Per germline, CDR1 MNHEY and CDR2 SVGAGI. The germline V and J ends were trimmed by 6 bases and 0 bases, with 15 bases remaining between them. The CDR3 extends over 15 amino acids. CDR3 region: CASRLSGPSSYEQYF. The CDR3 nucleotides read TGTGCCAGCAGGCTATCCGGGCCGAGCTCCTACGAGCAGTACTTC.

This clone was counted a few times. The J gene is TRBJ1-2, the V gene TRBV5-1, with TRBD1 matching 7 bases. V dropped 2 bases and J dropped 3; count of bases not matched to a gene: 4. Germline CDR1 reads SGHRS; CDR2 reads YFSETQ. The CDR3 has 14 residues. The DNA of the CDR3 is TGCGCCAGCAGCTTTGAGGGGGCCGACTATGGCTACACCTTC. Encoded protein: CASSFEGADYGYTF.

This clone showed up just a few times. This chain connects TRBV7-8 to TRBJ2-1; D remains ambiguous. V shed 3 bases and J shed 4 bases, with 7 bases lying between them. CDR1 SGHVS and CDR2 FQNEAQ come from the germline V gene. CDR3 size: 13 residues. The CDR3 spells CASSFDMYNEQFF. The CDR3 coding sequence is TGTGCCAGCAGCTTCGACATGTACAATGAGCAGTTCTTC. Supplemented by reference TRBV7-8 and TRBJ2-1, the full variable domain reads GAGVSQSPRYKVAKRGQDVALRCDPISGHVSLFWYQQALGQGPEFLTYFQNEAQLDKSGLPSDRFFAERPEGSVSTLKIQRTQQEDSAVYLCASSFDMYNEQFFGPGTRLTVL.

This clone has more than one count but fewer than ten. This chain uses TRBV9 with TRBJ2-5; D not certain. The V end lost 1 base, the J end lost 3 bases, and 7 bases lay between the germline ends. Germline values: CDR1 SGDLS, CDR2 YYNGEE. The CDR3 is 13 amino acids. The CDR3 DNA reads TGTGCCAGCAGCGTAACGGATGAAGAGACCCAGTACTTC. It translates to CASSVTDEETQYF.

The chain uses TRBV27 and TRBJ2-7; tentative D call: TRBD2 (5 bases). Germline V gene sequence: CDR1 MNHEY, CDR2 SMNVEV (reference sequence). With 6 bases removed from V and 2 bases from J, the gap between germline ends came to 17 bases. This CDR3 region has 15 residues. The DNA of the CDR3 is TGTGCCAGCAGCTCCCGACCGGGAAGTACCTACGAGCAGTACTTC. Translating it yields CASSSRPGSTYEQYF.

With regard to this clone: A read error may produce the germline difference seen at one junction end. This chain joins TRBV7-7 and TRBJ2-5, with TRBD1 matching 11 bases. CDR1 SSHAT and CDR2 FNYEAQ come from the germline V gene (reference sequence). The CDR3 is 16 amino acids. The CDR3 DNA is TGTGCTAGCAGCCGTACAGCACCGGGACAGGGGGGGACCCAGTACTTC. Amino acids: CASSRTAPGQGGTQYF.

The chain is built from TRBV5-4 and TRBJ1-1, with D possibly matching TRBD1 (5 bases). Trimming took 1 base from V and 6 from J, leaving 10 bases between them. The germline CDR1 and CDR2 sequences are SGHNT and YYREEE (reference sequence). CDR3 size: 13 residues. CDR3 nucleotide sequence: TGTGCCAGCAGCTTGAGGGGCAAGGCTGAAGCTTTCTTT. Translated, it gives CASSLRGKAEAFF.

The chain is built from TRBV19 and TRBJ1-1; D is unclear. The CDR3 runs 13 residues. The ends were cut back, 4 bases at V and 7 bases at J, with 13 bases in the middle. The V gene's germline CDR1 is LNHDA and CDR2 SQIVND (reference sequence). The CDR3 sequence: CASSNELRGEAFF. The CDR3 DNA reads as TGTGCCAGTAGTAATGAGTTGCGCGGTGAAGCTTTCTTT.

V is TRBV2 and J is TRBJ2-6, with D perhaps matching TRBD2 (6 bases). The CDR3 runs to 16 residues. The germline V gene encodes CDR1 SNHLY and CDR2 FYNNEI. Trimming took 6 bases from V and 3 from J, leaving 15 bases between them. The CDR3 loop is CASRALGGRGANVLTF. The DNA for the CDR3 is TGTGCCAGCAGGGCCTTGGGAGGTCGTGGGGCCAACGTCCTGACTTTC.

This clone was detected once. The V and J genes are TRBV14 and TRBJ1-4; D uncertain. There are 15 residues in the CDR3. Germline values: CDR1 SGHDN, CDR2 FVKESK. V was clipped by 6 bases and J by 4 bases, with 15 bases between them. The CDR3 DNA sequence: TGTGCCAGCAGGCTACCCCGGGCCTGTAATGAAAAACTGTTTTTT. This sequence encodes CASRLPRACNEKLFF.

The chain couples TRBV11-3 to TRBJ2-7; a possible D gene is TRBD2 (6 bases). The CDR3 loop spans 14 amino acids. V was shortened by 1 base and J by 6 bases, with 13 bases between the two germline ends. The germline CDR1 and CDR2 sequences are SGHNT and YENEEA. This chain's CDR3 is CASSLGGGLSEQYF. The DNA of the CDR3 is TGTGCCAGCAGCTTAGGAGGAGGGTTGAGCGAGCAGTACTTC.

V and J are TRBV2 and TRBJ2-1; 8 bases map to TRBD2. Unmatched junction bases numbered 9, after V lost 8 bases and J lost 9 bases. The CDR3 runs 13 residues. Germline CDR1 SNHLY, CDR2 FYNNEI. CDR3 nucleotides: TGTGCCAGCGAATTACTAGCGGAGGGTGAGCAGTTCTTC. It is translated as CASELLAEGEQFF.

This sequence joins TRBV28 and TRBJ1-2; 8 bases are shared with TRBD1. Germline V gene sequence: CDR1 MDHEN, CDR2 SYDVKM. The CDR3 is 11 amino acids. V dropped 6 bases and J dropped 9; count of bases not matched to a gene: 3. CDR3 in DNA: TGTGCCAGCAGGCAGGGGGCAAGCTACACCTTC. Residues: CASRQGASYTF.

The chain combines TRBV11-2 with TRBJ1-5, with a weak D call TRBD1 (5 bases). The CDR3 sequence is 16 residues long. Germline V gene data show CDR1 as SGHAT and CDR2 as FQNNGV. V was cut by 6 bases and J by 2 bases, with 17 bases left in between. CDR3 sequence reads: CASSSLEGPGNQPQHF. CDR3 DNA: TGTGCCAGCAGTTCCCTTGAGGGGCCGGGCAATCAGCCCCAGCATTTT.

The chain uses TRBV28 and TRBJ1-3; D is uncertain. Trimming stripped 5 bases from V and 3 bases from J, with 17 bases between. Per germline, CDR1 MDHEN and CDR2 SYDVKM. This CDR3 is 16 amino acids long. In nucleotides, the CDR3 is TGTGCCAGCAGTGGTTCGTTCAGGATGCTTGGAAACACCATATATTTT. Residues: CASSGSFRMLGNTIYF.

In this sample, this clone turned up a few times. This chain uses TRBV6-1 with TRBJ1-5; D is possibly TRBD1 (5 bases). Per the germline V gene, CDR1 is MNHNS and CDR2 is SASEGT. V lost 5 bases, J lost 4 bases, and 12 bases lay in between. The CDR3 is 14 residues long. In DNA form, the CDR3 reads TGTGCCAGCAGTACCGGGACCACAAATCAGCCCCAGCATTTT. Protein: CASSTGTTNQPQHF.

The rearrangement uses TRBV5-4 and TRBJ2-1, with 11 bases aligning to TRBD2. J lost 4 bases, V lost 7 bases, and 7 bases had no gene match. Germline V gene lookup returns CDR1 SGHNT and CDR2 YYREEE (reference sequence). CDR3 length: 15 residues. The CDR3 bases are TGTGCCAGCGCTGCCGGGACTAGCGGTTACAATGAGCAGTTCTTC. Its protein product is CASAAGTSGYNEQFF.

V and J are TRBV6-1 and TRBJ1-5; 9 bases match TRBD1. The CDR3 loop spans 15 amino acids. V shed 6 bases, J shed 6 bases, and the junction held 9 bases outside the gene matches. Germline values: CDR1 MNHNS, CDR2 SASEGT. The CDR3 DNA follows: TGTGCCAGCAGACCTGGACAGGGGCAAAGTCAGCCCCAGCATTTT. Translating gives CASRPGQGQSQPQHF.

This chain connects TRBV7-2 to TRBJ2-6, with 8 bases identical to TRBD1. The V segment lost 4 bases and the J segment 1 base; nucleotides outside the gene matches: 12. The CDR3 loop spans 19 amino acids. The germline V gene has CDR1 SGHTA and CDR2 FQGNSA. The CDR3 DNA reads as TGTGCCAGCAGCTCAGGGAGGCCAGGGGGCATATCTGGGGCCAACGTCCTGACTTTC. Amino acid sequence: CASSSGRPGGISGANVLTF.

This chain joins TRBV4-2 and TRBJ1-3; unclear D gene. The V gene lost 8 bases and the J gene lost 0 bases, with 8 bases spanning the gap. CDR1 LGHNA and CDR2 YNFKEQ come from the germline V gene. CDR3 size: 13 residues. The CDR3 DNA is TGTGCCAGCCGAATCCACTCTGGAAACACCATATATTTT. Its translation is CASRIHSGNTIYF.